In this sample, the clone carrying this T cell receptor (beta chain) turned up many times. The antigen is not known. Via MiXCR, TCRdb re-called the PCR reads, giving one row per CDR3 protein. The table lists approximately 590,000 distinct CDR3 sequences, 25% of them singletons, with 0.78% in the top ten. The sample comes from a study of molecular identifiers for immune sequencing clone quantification. Study conclusions and caveats: Effector cells had over 97% of their molecules in clones above 20 RNA copies, while naive cells had under 1%.

After removal of 6 bases from V and 6 bases from J, the junction contained 12 bases not matched to a gene. Germline lookup yields CDR1 SEHNR and CDR2 FQNEAQ (reference sequence). CDR3 size: 15 residues. This receptor was taken from a human donor in good health. Some libraries in this study had Jurkat cell RNA spiked in. The sequencing sample was made of naive CD8+ T cells from blood, with Jurkat cell RNA spiked in. Indicated subset: FACS-sorted CD8+CD4-CCR7+CD45RA+ naive T cells. The chain has TRBV7-9 and TRBJ2-3; 7 positions match TRBD1. CDR3 sequence: CASRGTDFLSDTQYF. The DNA for the CDR3 is TGTGCCAGCAGAGGGACAGATTTTTTGTCGGATACGCAGTATTTT.